The present TCR beta chain was sequenced within a study of CD8 T cells in ankylosing spondylitis. Study findings and constraints: In ankylosing spondylitis blood, a motif of roughly eight highly homologous TCR beta variants appeared characteristic.

This CDR3 region has 13 residues. The germline gives CDR1 SNHLY, CDR2 FYNNEI. Trimming pared 4 bases from V and 8 bases from J, leaving 11 bases between. This clonotype occurred many times. The antigen remains unidentified. A single record per CDR3 protein comes from TCRdb applying MiXCR to the 5' RACE reads. In the table there are about 540,000 distinct CDR3 sequences, about 12% of which are singletons. Sample: blood, either unsorted or a sorted T cell fraction (not recorded which). This sequence was found in a male donor with ankylosing spondylitis. The chain carries TRBV2 and TRBJ1-4, with D hard to call. CDR3 in amino acids: CASSVLSWEKLFF. As DNA, the CDR3 is TGTGCCAGCAGTGTTCTTTCTTGGGAAAAACTGTTTTTT.